This entry describes one T cell receptor (beta chain). V shed 3 bases and J shed 0 bases, with 15 bases lying between them. This CDR3 comprises 17 residues. CDR1 is LNHDA and CDR2 is SQIVND in the germline V gene (reference sequence). The method was immunoSEQ multiplex PCR; TCRdb's version includes in-frame clones alone and lacks a portion of them. The sample consists of about 190,000 clones, approximately 90% of them appearing once. This specimen belongs to a study of T cell responses to AZD1222 COVID-19 vaccine. This specimen was peripheral blood, taken on day 0 of AZD1222 vaccination. This chain uses TRBV19 with TRBJ1-3; D not resolved. The TCR was taken from an adult in good health. DNA of the CDR3: TGTGCCAGTAGTATTTTACACCAACAGATCTCTGGAAACACCATATATTTT. Its translation: CASSILHQQISGNTIYF.